The clone carrying this T cell receptor (beta chain) was found a few times. This specimen belongs to a study of OX40 agonist ivuxolimab in advanced cancers. Looking at the study overall: Cohort: approximately 79% men, mean age about 60, aged about 20 to 79. Three patients, one with hepatocellular carcinoma and two with cutaneous melanoma, responded partially.

Germline V gives CDR1 SGHDT, CDR2 YYEEEE. The germline V and J ends were trimmed by 0 bases and 4 bases, with 0 bases remaining between them. There are 11 residues in the CDR3. The data were produced by immunoSEQ multiplex PCR, yet TCRdb's version contains in-frame clones alone and is incomplete. The sample shows roughly 18,000 clones, 60% to 70% of them seen only once. The specimen comprised CD4+ or CD8+ T cells sorted from blood, sampled in a trial of the OX40 agonist ivuxolimab. This TCR derives from an adult with an advanced solid tumor such as melanoma, head and neck, liver or kidney cancer. The V and J genes are TRBV5-6 and TRBJ2-3; D unresolved. The CDR3 DNA is TGTGCCAGCAGCTTGGCAGATACGCAGTATTTT. It yields the protein CASSLADTQYF.